Sequencing of this TCR beta chain was carried out in a study of T cell repertoires in cytomegalovirus infection. Study details: It was recently identified HLA-C-restricted and well-studied HLA-B-restricted CMV epitopes that the study used. Public TCR beta signatures indicated both CMV infection and matching HLA type.

TCRdb itself ran the reads through MiXCR, one entry per CDR3 protein. The sample carries roughly 310,000 distinct CDR3 sequences, about 27% recorded once. A remark on this clonotype: The antigen is undetermined.

Study-level results: In two of eight donors, the top clonotype was HLA-C-restricted CMV-specific.

V was trimmed by 1 base and J by 4 bases, leaving 13 bases between them. The CDR3 length is 15 residues. Germline CDR1 is SGHVS and CDR2 is FQNEAQ. The receptor was isolated from a human donor in good health (CMV status not recorded). Some clones in this sample may be carry-over from other donors' samples. The genes are TRBV7-8 and TRBJ1-1; D is undetermined. This specimen was cultured PBMCs, taken from culture after CMV antigen stimulation. The CDR3 DNA reads TGTGCCAGCAGCTTAGTTCCTCACAAAAGCACTGAAGCTTTCTTT. It translates to CASSLVPHKSTEAFF.